Each of the 30 T cell receptor beta chains below was sequenced from the same sample in a study of glioma-infiltrating T cells. The iRepertoire nested amplicon-rescue multiplex PCR amplified TCR alpha and beta CDR3s from RNA. In TCRdb, the multiplex PCR reads were re-called with MiXCR into one record per CDR3 protein. The table shows about 190,000 distinct CDR3 sequences, with approximately 30% occurring only once. The sample was glioma tissue, nonneoplastic brain tissue, or PBMCs (not recorded which). Receptors originate from a human donor with low-grade glioma or glioblastoma, undergoing nonglioma brain surgery, or in good health (not recorded which).

The chain couples TRBV6-4 to TRBJ2-1; 9 bases map to TRBD2. Trimming at V came to 5 bases and at J to 9 bases, leaving 11 bases not matched to a gene. CDR3 size: 15 residues. Germline V lookup: CDR1 MRHNA, CDR2 SNTAGT. In DNA form, the CDR3 reads TGTGCCAGCAGTCCGAGTAGCGGGAGCGGATTTGAGCAGTTCTTC. It encodes CASSPSSGSGFEQFF.

The V and J genes are TRBV18 and TRBJ2-1, with 9 bases lining up with TRBD1. The CDR3 is 16 amino acids. CDR1 KGHSH and CDR2 LQKENI come from the germline V gene. V was pared by 6 bases and J by 7 bases, with 13 bases of the junction left unmatched. CDR3 loop: CASSAGTGMMRNEQFF. In nucleotides, the CDR3 is TGTGCCAGCTCGGCCGGGACAGGGATGATGAGAAATGAGCAGTTCTTC.

There are many counts of this clonotype. V gene TRBV5-5 combines with J gene TRBJ1-2; TRBD1 agrees at 8 bases. The CDR3 sequence is 14 residues long. The germline CDR1 and CDR2 sequences are SGHKS and YYEKEE (reference sequence). V lost 5 bases to trimming and J lost 5 bases; unmatched junction nucleotides: 8. In nucleotides, the CDR3 is TGTGCCAGCAGGGTGGACAGGGCACTATATGGCTACACCTTC. This sequence encodes CASRVDRALYGYTF.

The rearrangement joins TRBV6-2 or TRBV6-3 to TRBJ2-5; a weak D match, TRBD2 (6 bases). Germline V CDR1 and CDR2: MNHEY, SVGEGT. Trimming took 7 bases from V and 5 from J, leaving 17 bases between them. The CDR3 extends over 14 amino acids. The DNA for the CDR3 is TGTGCCAGCACAAGGCTTGAGACTAGGGAGACCCAGTACTTC. Translation gives CASTRLETRETQYF.

J is TRBJ1-5 and V is TRBV5-5, with unresolved D. V lost 2 bases and J lost 2, with 11 bases in between. This CDR3 is 15 amino acids long. Germline assignment: CDR1 SGHKS and CDR2 YYEKEE (reference sequence). The CDR3: CASSFDDFGNQPQHF. The CDR3 nucleotides are TGTGCCAGCAGCTTCGACGATTTTGGCAATCAGCCCCAGCATTTT.

This clonotype was recorded at least ten times. The CDR3 bases are TGTGCCAGCAGCGAGATTTGGGATACGCAGTATTTT. Protein product: CASSEIWDTQYF. The chain combines TRBV7-6 with TRBJ2-3; no reliable D call. Germline CDR1 and CDR2: SGHVS and FNYEAQ. The CDR3 has 12 residues. V lost 5 bases and J 6 bases, leaving 9 bases between the germline ends.

This chain links TRBV29-1 with TRBJ2-3; 7 bases are a match to TRBD1. The CDR3 loop spans 12 amino acids. J was trimmed by 4 bases and V by 4 bases; bases with no gene match: 2. From germline, CDR1 is SQVTM and CDR2 ANQGSEA. CDR3 sequence (DNA): TGCAGCGTTGGACAGGGTCCAGATACGCAGTATTTT. It yields the protein CSVGQGPDTQYF.

This clonotype has ten or more counts. Written as DNA, the CDR3 is TGTGCCAGCAGTGCGGACTTCCAAGAGACCCAGTACTTC. Its protein product is CASSADFQETQYF. The genes are TRBV6-1 and TRBJ2-5; D might be TRBD2 (5 bases). CDR1 is MNHNS, CDR2 SASEGT, per germline. Trimming cost V 4 bases and J 1 base, with 7 bases left between them. The CDR3 loop spans 13 amino acids.

This clonotype was seen more than once but under ten times. V usage is TRBV11-2 and J usage is TRBJ1-4; possible D gene TRBD1, 6 bases. CDR3 length: 16 amino acids. The germline V gene encodes CDR1 SGHAT and CDR2 FQNNGV. Trimming removed 2 bases at V and 3 bases at J, with 13 bases between. The CDR3 DNA reads as TGTGCCAGCAGCTTACGGGCGACAGGACCTAATGAAAAACTGTTTTTT. This codes for CASSLRATGPNEKLFF.

Note on this clonotype: At one boundary the junction diverges from the germline segment, which might be a read error. This chain joins TRBV6-5 and TRBJ2-1; TRBD2 matches 8 bases. The CDR3 contains 16 residues. CDR1 is MNHEY, CDR2 SVGAGI, per germline. CDR3 DNA: TGTGCCAGCAGTTACGGCTCGGGAGGGCCATATGAGGAGCAGGTCTTC. Its protein is CASSYGSGGPYEEQVF.

The V call is TRBV11-2, the J call TRBJ2-3; 8 bases fit TRBD2. Germline V gives CDR1 SGHAT, CDR2 FQNNGV. This CDR3 is built from 16 residues. The V segment lost 0 bases and the J segment 3 bases; nucleotides outside the gene matches: 5. CDR3 nucleotide sequence: TGTGCCAGCAGCTTAGAGTCCAGCGGGGGTACAGATACGCAGTATTTT. This encodes CASSLESSGGTDTQYF. The whole variable domain, filled in from reference TRBV11-2 and TRBJ2-3, reads EAGVAQSPRYKIIEKRQSVAFWCNPISGHATLYWYQQILGQGPKLLIQFQNNGVVDDSQLPKDRFSAERLKGVDSTLKIQPAKLEDSAVYLCASSLESSGGTDTQYFGPGTRLTVL.

This clonotype appeared many times. J is TRBJ2-1 and V is TRBV20-1; possibly TRBD1 for D (6 bases). CDR3 length: 15 amino acids. Germline-derived CDR1 and CDR2 are DFQATT and SNEGSKA (reference sequence). V was cut by 3 bases and J by 4 bases, with 16 bases left in between. Written as DNA, the CDR3 is TGCAGTGCTAGTCGAGACAGGACGGATTACAATGAGCAGTTCTTC. Translation: CSASRDRTDYNEQFF.

This clonotype was found many times. This chain joins TRBV7-8 and TRBJ2-7, with D possibly being TRBD2 (5 bases). V was clipped by 1 base and J by 4 bases, with 8 bases between them. The CDR3 has 13 amino acids. CDR1 SGHVS and CDR2 FQNEAQ come from the germline V gene. Here the CDR3 reads CASSLGPGYEQYF. Here the CDR3 DNA reads TGTGCCAGCAGCTTAGGTCCGGGATACGAGCAGTACTTC.

This clonotype has ten or more counts. The chain joins TRBV3-1 to TRBJ2-1; 10 bases fit TRBD2. Germline CDR1 reads LGHDT; CDR2 reads YNNKEL (reference sequence). The CDR3 loop spans 12 amino acids. V was pared by 6 bases and J by 10 bases, with 3 bases of the junction left unmatched. The CDR3 nucleotides read TGTGCCAGCAGTCAACTAGCGGGGGAGCAGTTCTTC. Translated: CASSQLAGEQFF.

Points on this clonotype: Possible read error: a much larger clone is one base away. The chain uses TRBV3-1 and TRBJ2-1; 7 bases agree with TRBD1. Germline CDR1 reads LGHDT; CDR2 reads YNNKEL (reference sequence). The trim removed 4 bases at V and 0 bases at J, leaving 3 bases unmatched. The CDR3 runs 15 residues. For the CDR3, the DNA is TGTGCCAGCAGCCCTCGGGACAGCTCCTACAATGAGCAGTTCTTC. Translating gives CASSPRDSSYNEQFF.

The chain links TRBV20-1 to TRBJ2-7, with D tentatively TRBD1 (6 bases). This CDR3 is built from 14 residues. The V end lost 6 bases, the J end lost 0 bases, and 15 bases lay between the germline ends. CDR1 and CDR2 from the germline V gene are DFQATT and SNEGSKA (reference sequence). CDR3 amino acids: CSARPGHSSYEQYF. The CDR3 DNA reads TGCAGTGCCAGACCGGGACATAGCTCCTACGAGCAGTACTTC.

With respect to this clonotype: A much more abundant neighbour one base away suggests this may be a read error. This chain uses TRBV7-6 with TRBJ2-1; 9 positions match TRBD2. The V gene's germline CDR1 is SGHVS and CDR2 FNYEAQ. The CDR3 has 17 amino acids. V lost 7 bases to trimming and J lost 2 bases; unmatched junction nucleotides: 12. The CDR3 DNA follows: TGTGCCAGCATCCCGACGGCTAGCGGGACTACCTACAATGAGCAGTTCTTC. Its translation is CASIPTASGTTYNEQFF.

This clonotype was recorded at least ten times. The J gene is TRBJ2-1, the V gene TRBV2, with D perhaps TRBD1 (6 bases). Germline V gives CDR1 SNHLY, CDR2 FYNNEI. The V gene lost 7 bases and the J gene lost 4 bases, with 11 bases spanning the gap. This CDR3 region has 13 residues. CDR3 bases: TGTGCCAGCACCTGGGGGCTTTACAATGAGCAGTTCTTC. Amino acids: CASTWGLYNEQFF. Full variable domain (outside the CDR3, taken from reference TRBV2 and TRBJ2-1): EPEVTQTPSHQVTQMGQEVILRCVPISNHLYFYWYRQILGQKVEFLVSFYNNEISEKSEIFDDQFSVERPDGSNFTLKIRSTKLEDSAMYFCASTWGLYNEQFFGPGTRLTVL.

Turning to this clonotype: One junction end does not reproduce the germline sequence, and a read error may be involved. The gene calls are TRBV6-5 and TRBJ1-3, with D hard to call. CDR1 and CDR2 from the germline V gene are MNHEY and SVGAGI. This CDR3 is built from 16 residues. Here the CDR3 DNA reads TGTGCCAGCAGTACGACCTGGATAGGCTCTGGAAATACCATATATTTT. Translated: CASSTTWIGSGNTIYF.

At least ten counts were recorded for this clonotype. The chain carries TRBV4-2 and TRBJ2-5; 9 positions match TRBD1. The CDR3 has 17 amino acids. V shed 3 bases, J shed 2 bases, and the junction held 10 bases outside the gene matches. The germline gives CDR1 LGHNA, CDR2 YNFKEQ. This CDR3 reads CASSQDPGTGYQETQYF. Written as DNA, the CDR3 is TGTGCCAGCAGCCAGGACCCAGGGACAGGGTATCAAGAGACCCAGTACTTC.

This chain connects TRBV20-1 to TRBJ2-7; 9 bases are shared with TRBD2. The CDR3 is 13 residues long. Germline-derived CDR1 and CDR2 are DFQATT and SNEGSKA (reference sequence). CDR3 sequence (DNA): TGCAGCTTTGTTAGCGGGAGCTCCTACGAGCAGTACTTC. Protein: CSFVSGSSYEQYF.

The chain recombines TRBV3-1 with TRBJ2-5; D is possibly TRBD1 (6 bases). The CDR3 is made up of 15 amino acids. The germline gives CDR1 LGHDT, CDR2 YNNKEL (reference sequence). The germline V and J ends were trimmed by 0 bases and 2 bases, with 10 bases remaining between them. In nucleotides, the CDR3 is TGTGCCAGCAGCCAAGATACAGGGCCTCAAGAGACCCAGTACTTC. It codes for CASSQDTGPQETQYF.

This clonotype was observed many times. J is TRBJ2-1 and V is TRBV29-1, with D tentatively TRBD1 (6 bases). Germline CDR1 and CDR2: SQVTM and ANQGSEA. This CDR3 is 13 amino acids long. Trimming removed 5 bases at V and 6 bases at J, with 14 bases between. CDR3 sequence (DNA): TGCAGCGTTTCCCCACAACAGGGCAATGAGCAGTTCTTC. It specifies CSVSPQQGNEQFF.

This clonotype was picked up many times. The chain combines TRBV28 with TRBJ1-2; D gene ambiguous. CDR1 is MDHEN, CDR2 SYDVKM, per germline. V lost 4 bases and J 4 bases, leaving 13 bases between the germline ends. The CDR3 length is 14 residues. The CDR3 bases are TGTGCCAGCAGTTCCCCGCCCGGACTCTATGGCTACACCTTC. This encodes CASSSPPGLYGYTF.

This clonotype was counted a few times. The rearrangement links TRBV11-2 to TRBJ2-1; 14 bases are shared with TRBD2. CDR3 length: 16 residues. V lost 5 bases, J lost 9 bases, and 9 bases stayed unmatched. From germline, CDR1 is SGHAT and CDR2 FQNNGV. The CDR3 loop is CASSTPGLAGVSEQFF. CDR3 DNA: TGTGCCAGCAGCACGCCGGGACTAGCGGGAGTTAGTGAGCAGTTCTTC.

There are a few counts of this clonotype. V gene TRBV7-9 combines with J gene TRBJ1-5; a weak D match, TRBD1 (5 bases). Trimming took 1 base from V and 4 from J, leaving 11 bases between them. This CDR3 is built from 15 residues. Germline CDR1 and CDR2: SEHNR and FQNEAQ (reference sequence). CDR3 sequence: CASSLGNGGNQPQHF. CDR3 DNA sequence: TGTGCCAGCAGCTTAGGAAACGGGGGGAATCAGCCCCAGCATTTT.

This clonotype was counted many times. The V call is TRBV2, the J call TRBJ2-1, with D possibly matching TRBD1 (5 bases). The CDR3 extends over 16 amino acids. CDR1 and CDR2 from the germline V gene are SNHLY and FYNNEI. V was trimmed by 6 bases and J by 6 bases, leaving 21 bases between them. CDR3 sequence (DNA): TGTGCCAGCAGGGAACGGACATTAGGGATGCCCAATGAGCAGTTCTTC. Translating gives CASRERTLGMPNEQFF.

The sample holds many counts of this clonotype. The V gene is TRBV6-1, the J gene TRBJ1-5; possibly TRBD1 for D (6 bases). The CDR3 is 16 residues long. V lost 6 bases and J lost 7, with 22 bases in between. In germline, CDR1 is MNHNS, CDR2 SASEGT. As DNA, the CDR3 is TGTGCCAGCAGCCCCTCCTCGACAGGCCTGGAGCAGCCCCAGCATTTT. Translation: CASSPSSTGLEQPQHF.

The chain is built from TRBV3-1 and TRBJ2-1; the match to TRBD2 covers 13 bases. Germline CDR1 LGHDT, CDR2 YNNKEL (reference sequence). The CDR3 is made up of 20 amino acids. V lost 1 base, J lost 1 base, and 10 bases stayed unmatched. The CDR3 nucleotides read TGTGCCAGCAGCCAAGCCCCGACTAGCGGGAGGAGATTTTCCTACAATGAGCAGTTCTTC. This sequence encodes CASSQAPTSGRRFSYNEQFF.

This clonotype was detected ten times or more. The chain is built from TRBV4-3 and TRBJ1-6; D unresolved. V gave up 0 bases and J gave up 8 bases, with 17 bases separating them. CDR1 and CDR2 (germline): LGHNA, YSLEER. The CDR3 runs 17 residues. CDR3 protein: CASSQDVLSWNHSPLHF. For the CDR3, the DNA is TGCGCCAGCAGCCAAGATGTGCTCAGTTGGAATCATTCACCCCTCCACTTT.